The 21 T cell receptor beta chains in this list originate from one sample, sequenced in a study of T-cell memory formation after mild COVID-19. TCRdb re-analysed the 5' RACE reads in MiXCR, keeping a single row per CDR3 protein. The table lists 250,000 to 350,000 distinct CDR3 sequences, roughly an eighth of them singletons. What was sequenced was PBMCs or a T cell subset sorted from them (not recorded which). These receptors came from a man between 18 and 29 years old who had mild COVID-19 (a few samples of this study predate the infection). Cell type and time point are not known.

This clonotype was seen repeatedly, ten times or more. The CDR3 DNA reads TGTGCCAGCAGTCTGACAGGGGAGGACGGGGCCAACGTCCTGACTTTC. Amino acids: CASSLTGEDGANVLTF. This chain uses TRBV6-6 with TRBJ2-6; TRBD1 aligns across 8 bases. The CDR3 spans 16 residues. Trimming took 5 bases from V and 4 from J; bases not matched to a gene: 7. In germline, CDR1 is MNHNY, CDR2 SVGAGI (reference sequence).

The rearrangement uses TRBV21-1 and TRBJ2-3; the table's D call TRBD2 went unverified against the DNA. TRBV21-1 is flagged as a pseudogene. This CDR3 is built from 20 residues. Here the CDR3 reads CASILPSAGAKGRGTDTQYF. The CDR3 region has the DNA TGTGCCAGCATCCTCCCGTCGGCGGGGGCCAAGGGTAGGGGCACAGATACGCAGTATTTT.

This clonotype appeared many times. J is TRBJ2-7 and V is TRBV4-2; 10 nucleotides agree with TRBD2. Per the germline V gene, CDR1 is LGHNA and CDR2 is YNFKEQ. There are 16 residues in the CDR3. Trimming took 5 bases from V and 1 from J; bases not matched to a gene: 8. CDR3 sequence (DNA): TGTGCCAGCAGCGCATTTGCTAGCGGGAGATCCTACGAGCAGTACTTC. Encoded protein: CASSAFASGRSYEQYF.

V is TRBV6-5 and J is TRBJ1-5; D is ambiguous. Trimming pared 4 bases from V and 6 bases from J, leaving 10 bases between. Germline-derived CDR1 and CDR2 are MNHEY and SVGAGI. The CDR3 length is 13 residues. DNA for the CDR3: TGTGCCAGCAGTTTACAGTCTAGTCAGCCCCAGCATTTT. This codes for CASSLQSSQPQHF.

This clonotype was detected only a few times. The chain employs TRBV5-1 and TRBJ2-2; D ambiguous. From germline, CDR1 is SGHRS and CDR2 YFSETQ. V was trimmed by 7 bases and J by 0 bases, leaving 10 bases between them. This CDR3 has 14 amino acids. DNA of the CDR3: TGCGCCAGCCGGAAAGGGACGAACACCGGGGAGCTGTTTTTT. This codes for CASRKGTNTGELFF.

A few counts support this clonotype. The chain links TRBV12-5 to TRBJ2-4; no definite D call. Germline V gene data show CDR1 as LGHNT and CDR2 as FRNRAP. The CDR3 totals 15 residues. Trimming stripped 6 bases from V and 0 bases from J, with 12 bases between. CDR3 nucleotides: TGTGCTAGTGGAAATCCTACTCTAGCCAAAAACATTCAGTACTTC. Translation: CASGNPTLAKNIQYF.

The J gene is TRBJ2-7, the V gene TRBV28; tentatively, D is TRBD1 (5 bases). Germline lookup yields CDR1 MDHEN and CDR2 SYDVKM. The ends were cut back, 3 bases at V and 3 bases at J, with 12 bases in the middle. The CDR3 sequence is 14 residues long. Here the CDR3 reads CASSFQGSSYEQYV. CDR3 DNA: TGTGCCAGCAGTTTCCAGGGCTCGAGCTACGAGCAGTACGTC.

The V call is TRBV3-2, the J call TRBJ2-3; the table's D call of TRBD1 was not tested on the DNA. TRBV3-2 is a pseudogene. The CDR3 spans 13 residues. The CDR3 nucleotides read TGTGCCAGCAGCCAAGCAGGCGGCACCCCCAAGTATTTT. As protein: CASSQAGGTPKYF.

The rearrangement joins TRBV6-5 to TRBJ1-2; weak D call: TRBD1 (6 bases). This CDR3 spans 12 amino acids. Germline values: CDR1 MNHEY, CDR2 SVGAGI. With 10 bases removed from V and 4 bases from J, the gap between germline ends came to 13 bases. This chain's CDR3 is CATRDTRYGYTF. As DNA, the CDR3 is TGTGCCACCCGGGACACCCGCTATGGCTACACCTTC.

Many counts were recorded for this clonotype. As DNA, the CDR3 is TGTGCCAGCAGTAGCGGACTAGCGGGGGGTTTCAAGGATACGCAGTATTTT. Amino acids: CASSSGLAGGFKDTQYF. The chain couples TRBV28 to TRBJ2-3, with 14 bases identical to TRBD2. The CDR3 sequence is 17 residues long. CDR1 and CDR2 (germline): MDHEN, SYDVKM. V shed 5 bases and J 6 bases; nucleotides not matched to a gene: 10.

The chain has TRBV5-1 and TRBJ2-2, with 7 nucleotides matching TRBD1. The CDR3 contains 15 residues. The J segment lost 4 bases and the V segment lost 4 bases, leaving 7 bases of the junction unmatched. Looked up from germline, CDR1 is SGHRS and CDR2 is YFSETQ. The CDR3 bases are TGCGCCAGCAGCCTAGGGACAGATCTCACCGGGGAGCTGTTTTTT. As protein: CASSLGTDLTGELFF.

This chain links TRBV15 with TRBJ2-7; D might be TRBD1 (7 bases). The CDR3 contains 15 residues. Between the trimmed V and J ends, which lost 3 bases and 3 bases, there was a span of 15 bases. Germline V CDR1 and CDR2: LNHNV, YYDKDF (reference sequence). The CDR3 nucleotides read TGTGCCACCAGCAGGGAGACAGGGAGGAACTACGAGCAGTACTTC. Amino acid sequence: CATSRETGRNYEQYF.

V gene TRBV6-5 combines with J gene TRBJ1-1; 7 positions match TRBD1. The J segment lost 5 bases and the V segment lost 5 bases, leaving 8 bases of the junction unmatched. Germline V gene sequence: CDR1 MNHEY, CDR2 SVGAGI. The CDR3 has 14 amino acids. The DNA of the CDR3 is TGTGCCAGCAGTAAAACAGGGGTGGGGACTGAAGCTTTCTTT. Its translation is CASSKTGVGTEAFF.

On this clonotype itself: A much more abundant neighbour one base away suggests this may be a read error. The CDR3 DNA is TGTGCCAGCAGTTACATCTACGAGCAGTACTTC. It yields the protein CASSYIYEQYF. The chain has TRBV6-5 and TRBJ2-7; the D is unclear. The CDR3 has 11 amino acids. The V gene's germline CDR1 is MNHEY and CDR2 SVGAGI. Deletions cut 2 bases from V and 3 bases from J, with 2 bases between.

The rearrangement joins TRBV7-9 to TRBJ2-1; 8 nucleotides agree with TRBD1. The V gene end was trimmed by 3 bases and the J gene end by 5 bases; junction bases not matched to a gene: 3. Germline lookup yields CDR1 SEHNR and CDR2 FQNEAQ (reference sequence). The CDR3 contains 14 residues. As DNA, the CDR3 is TGTGCCAGCAGCTTCAGGGGACAGGACAATGAGCAGTTCTTC. Encoded protein: CASSFRGQDNEQFF.

J is TRBJ2-7 and V is TRBV15, with TRBD1 as a possible D gene (6 bases). The CDR3 has 14 residues. Trimming removed 1 base from V and 2 bases from J, with 9 bases in between. Germline V gene sequence: CDR1 LNHNV, CDR2 YYDKDF (reference sequence). CDR3 in DNA: TGTGCCACCAGCAGAGCCCCAGGGGCCTACGAGCAGTACGTC. Protein sequence: CATSRAPGAYEQYV.

The chain links TRBV12-3 or TRBV12-4 to TRBJ1-4; 7 nucleotides agree with TRBD1. The CDR3 totals 14 residues. Unmatched junction bases numbered 6, after V lost 6 bases and J lost 5 bases. The CDR3 DNA sequence: TGTGCCAGCAGGCGGGGACAGATAAATGAAAAACTGTTTTTT. Protein sequence: CASRRGQINEKLFF.

The rearrangement joins TRBV11-2 to TRBJ1-2; TRBD1 might be the D (5 bases). The CDR3 sequence is 16 residues long. Germline loops: CDR1 SGHAT, CDR2 FQNNGV. V dropped 1 base and J dropped 1 base, with 13 bases sitting between them. CDR3 nucleotides: TGTGCCAGCAGCTTAGGGCCAAGGGGTGATAACTATGGCTACACCTTC. This gives the protein CASSLGPRGDNYGYTF.

This rearrangement joins TRBV5-1 to TRBJ2-5; the D gene could be TRBD1 or TRBD2 (5 bases each). There are 13 residues in the CDR3. V was pared by 8 bases and J by 5 bases, with 16 bases between. Germline V gene data show CDR1 as SGHRS and CDR2 as YFSETQ. Here the CDR3 reads CASVPPWGETQYF. DNA of the CDR3: TGCGCCAGTGTACCCCCCTGGGGGGAGACCCAGTACTTC.

Only a few counts were recorded for this clonotype. V gene TRBV29-1 combines with J gene TRBJ2-3; 10 bases map to TRBD1. Looked up from germline, CDR1 is SQVTM and CDR2 is ANQGSEA. The CDR3 totals 23 residues. V shed 3 bases, J shed 2 bases, and the junction held 29 bases outside the gene matches. The CDR3 nucleotides read TGCAGCGTTGAGTTAGGGGTTTTGAGGGGACCCGGGACAGGGGTTTTGGTCACAGATACGCAGTATTTT. It is translated as CSVELGVLRGPGTGVLVTDTQYF.

This clonotype was recorded a few times. The rearrangement uses TRBV7-9 and TRBJ2-7; 7 nucleotides line up with TRBD1. J lost 2 bases, V lost 3 bases, and 10 bases had no gene match. The CDR3 covers 16 residues. Germline V gene lookup returns CDR1 SEHNR and CDR2 FQNEAQ (reference sequence). The CDR3 bases are TGTGCCAGCAGCTTCGATTCCGGGGACAGTCCCTACGAGCAGTACGTC. This sequence encodes CASSFDSGDSPYEQYV.